These 21 T cell receptor beta chains were all obtained from the same sample, sequenced in a study of blood T cell repertoires in COVID-19. The method was immunoSEQ multiplex PCR; TCRdb's version includes in-frame clones alone and lacks a portion of them. The sample consists of over 100,000 clones, over 70% of them appearing once. The material sequenced was peripheral blood. Receptors were obtained from a human donor in a cohort sampled during active or convalescent COVID-19.

Written as DNA, the CDR3 is TGTGCCAGCACCAAGAGGGGGGACAGGCTACTTAACACCGGGGAGCTGTTTTTT. It translates to CASTKRGDRLLNTGELFF. V gene TRBV9 combines with J gene TRBJ2-2; 8 positions agree with TRBD1. The CDR3 contains 18 residues. V dropped 6 bases and J dropped 2; count of bases not matched to a gene: 15. CDR1 and CDR2 (germline): SGDLS, YYNGEE.

The V call is TRBV5-1, the J call TRBJ2-1, with 9 bases lining up with TRBD2. Germline V gene sequence: CDR1 SGHRS, CDR2 YFSETQ. V lost 4 bases to trimming and J lost 4 bases; unmatched junction nucleotides: 9. The CDR3 is made up of 16 amino acids. The CDR3, as DNA: TGCGCCAGCAGCCCGGACCTAGCGGGGCTTTACAATGAGCAGTTCTTC. It translates to CASSPDLAGLYNEQFF.

This chain links TRBV7-2 with TRBJ2-5, with 10 bases aligning to TRBD1. The germline V gene has CDR1 SGHTA and CDR2 FQGNSA. This CDR3 comprises 15 residues. The junction had 8 bases not matched to a gene; V was cut back by 5 bases and J by 5 bases. The CDR3 region is CASSIDRGRGETQYF. In nucleotides, the CDR3 is TGTGCCAGCAGCATCGACAGGGGGCGTGGGGAGACCCAGTACTTC.

This clone was observed a few times. The chain joins TRBV2 to TRBJ1-2, with D perhaps matching TRBD1 (5 bases). Germline V lookup: CDR1 SNHLY, CDR2 FYNNEI. The V end was cut by 6 bases, the J end by 7 bases, with 18 bases between. This CDR3 comprises 14 residues. The CDR3 region has the DNA TGTGCCAGCAGGGATGACAGATTAAAGGGTGGCTACACCTTC. Residues: CASRDDRLKGGYTF.

The J gene is TRBJ2-7, the V gene TRBV18; the match to TRBD2 covers 8 bases. V shed 0 bases and J 0 bases; nucleotides not matched to a gene: 4. Germline CDR1 KGHSH, CDR2 LQKENI. This CDR3 contains 16 residues. The CDR3 sequence: CASSPPVLAGSYEQYF. For the CDR3, the DNA is TGTGCCAGCTCACCACCGGTCCTAGCGGGCTCCTACGAGCAGTACTTC.

The chain couples TRBV14 to TRBJ1-3; D is unresolved. This CDR3 has 14 residues. Germline V gene sequence: CDR1 SGHDN, CDR2 FVKESK. Trimming took 1 base from V and 4 from J, leaving 8 bases between them. The CDR3 is CASSQGIAGNTIYF. As DNA, the CDR3 is TGTGCCAGCAGCCAAGGTATAGCCGGAAACACCATATATTTT.

V and J are TRBV18 and TRBJ1-5; D call uncertain. The length of the CDR3 is 13 residues. V lost 3 bases, J lost 6 bases, and 9 bases lay in between. CDR1 KGHSH and CDR2 LQKENI come from the germline V gene. CDR3 bases: TGTGCCAGCTCACCTCAGGAGGGTCAGCCCCAGCATTTT. Translated: CASSPQEGQPQHF.

This chain links TRBV5-5 with TRBJ1-6; D is unclear. Germline CDR1 and CDR2: SGHKS and YYEKEE (reference sequence). The V end lost 0 bases, the J end lost 6 bases, and 13 bases lay between the germline ends. This CDR3 has 16 residues. For the CDR3, the DNA is TGTGCCAGCAGCTTGGCGCGGGTTCTCGGTAATTCACCCCTCCACTTT. Protein sequence: CASSLARVLGNSPLHF. The entire variable domain, with the rest obtained from reference TRBV5-5 and TRBJ1-6, is as follows: DAGVTQSPTHLIKTRGQQVTLRCSPISGHKSVSWYQQVLGQGPQFIFQYYEKEERGRGNFPDRFSARQFPNYSSELNVNALLLGDSALYLCASSLARVLGNSPLHFGNGTRLTVT.

The gene calls are TRBV21-1 and TRBJ2-7; TRBD1 is the table's D call and was not checked against the DNA. TRBV21-1 has pseudogene status. The CDR3 is 13 residues long. The CDR3 DNA reads TGTGCCAGCCCCCCAGGGTTTAGCTACGAGCAGTACTTC. It yields the protein CASPPGFSYEQYF.

The V and J genes are TRBV10-3 and TRBJ2-5; a weak D match, TRBD2 (5 bases). In germline, CDR1 is ENHRY, CDR2 SYGVKD. The CDR3 sequence is 14 residues long. Trimming removed 0 bases from V and 5 bases from J, with 10 bases in between. The DNA of the CDR3 is TGTGCCATCAGTGAGTCGTTTAGGAGGGAGACCCAGTACTTC. Amino acids: CAISESFRRETQYF.

This chain uses TRBV7-6 with TRBJ2-1; 9 bases are shared with TRBD2. Germline V lookup: CDR1 SGHVS, CDR2 FNYEAQ. Trimming cost V 5 bases and J 8 bases; bases outside gene matches: 10. There are 15 residues in the CDR3. In DNA form, the CDR3 reads TGTGCCAGCAGCCAGCGACTAGCGGTGGGAGATGAGCAGTTCTTC. It encodes CASSQRLAVGDEQFF.

The J gene is TRBJ2-3, the V gene TRBV29-1, with D perhaps matching TRBD2 (6 bases). V was shortened by 6 bases and J by 5 bases, with 24 bases between the two germline ends. There are 16 residues in the CDR3. Germline V CDR1 and CDR2: SQVTM, ANQGSEA. Here the CDR3 DNA reads TGCAGCGTCCCTAGAGGGAACGGAGGGGTGGGAGATACGCAGTATTTT. Translation gives CSVPRGNGGVGDTQYF.

CDR3 DNA sequence: TGTGCCAGCAGCACGGACAGGGACAATCAGCCCCAGCATTTT. Its protein is CASSTDRDNQPQHF. This chain joins TRBV7-9 and TRBJ1-5; 8 bases map to TRBD1. Germline V gene sequence: CDR1 SEHNR, CDR2 FQNEAQ (reference sequence). The CDR3 is made up of 14 amino acids. With V trimmed by 5 bases and J by 3 bases, 3 bases remained unmatched.

This clone was recorded only once. The chain recombines TRBV9 with TRBJ1-2; D is unresolved. Trimming left V 3 bases short and J 3 bases short, with 9 bases between. Germline CDR1 SGDLS, CDR2 YYNGEE. The length of the CDR3 is 13 residues. The CDR3 coding sequence is TGTGCCAGCAGCGAGTCACGGTACTATGGCTACACCTTC. Encoded protein: CASSESRYYGYTF.

This rearrangement joins TRBV6-5 to TRBJ2-2; TRBD2 matches 7 bases. Germline V gene data show CDR1 as MNHEY and CDR2 as SVGAGI. CDR3 size: 15 residues. Unmatched junction bases numbered 0, after V lost 2 bases and J lost 0 bases. In DNA, the CDR3 is TGTGCCAGCAGTTACCGGGGGGCGAACACCGGGGAGCTGTTTTTT. Residues: CASSYRGANTGELFF.

This clone was seen a single time. The V call is TRBV18, the J call TRBJ1-2, with TRBD1 matching 7 bases. The CDR3 contains 14 residues. Germline V gene data show CDR1 as KGHSH and CDR2 as LQKENI. The trim removed 8 bases at V and 10 bases at J, leaving 16 bases unmatched. The CDR3 coding sequence is TGTGCCAGCACAATCCTAGGACAGGCTGATACCTACACCTTC. It specifies CASTILGQADTYTF.

V is TRBV4-1 and J is TRBJ2-3; D remains unclear. This CDR3 contains 13 residues. V dropped 2 bases and J dropped 2 bases, with 5 bases sitting between them. CDR1 MGHRA and CDR2 YSYEKL come from the germline V gene. The CDR3: CASSQWPTDTQYF. The CDR3 DNA reads as TGCGCCAGCAGCCAATGGCCCACAGATACGCAGTATTTT.

The V gene is TRBV7-2, the J gene TRBJ1-2; D is uncertain. The V gene lost 2 bases and the J gene lost 4 bases, with 5 bases spanning the gap. The CDR3 loop spans 12 amino acids. Germline V gene data show CDR1 as SGHTA and CDR2 as FQGNSA. The CDR3 nucleotides read TGTGCCAGCAGCTTATCCAGCTATGGCTACACCTTC. It codes for CASSLSSYGYTF.

The chain employs TRBV7-9 and TRBJ2-1; D is perhaps TRBD2 (6 bases). The CDR3 totals 16 residues. V lost 5 bases to trimming and J lost 0 bases, with 14 bases between them. Germline V gene sequence: CDR1 SEHNR, CDR2 FQNEAQ (reference sequence). The CDR3 sequence is CASSLGGRSSYNEQFF. The CDR3 region has the DNA TGTGCCAGCAGCCTCGGGGGTAGAAGCTCCTACAATGAGCAGTTCTTC.

The V call is TRBV12-5, the J call TRBJ1-4, with 7 bases lining up with TRBD1. The J segment lost 0 bases and the V segment lost 2 bases, leaving 9 bases of the junction unmatched. The CDR3 is 18 residues long. The V gene's germline CDR1 is LGHNT and CDR2 FRNRAP. The DNA of the CDR3 is TGTGCTAGTGGTTTGACCACAGGGGCCGTGGCAACTAATGAAAAACTGTTTTTT. Encoded protein: CASGLTTGAVATNEKLFF.

V is TRBV10-2 and J is TRBJ2-3, with 13 bases that match TRBD2. Per the germline V gene, CDR1 is WSHSY and CDR2 is SAAADI. The CDR3 consists of 16 residues. V lost 6 bases and J lost 0; bases outside the gene matches: 3. CDR3 amino acids: CASRTSGGTSTDTQYF. The CDR3 DNA follows: TGCGCCAGCAGGACTAGCGGGGGGACTAGCACAGATACGCAGTATTTT.